The T cell receptor (beta chain) under discussion was sequenced for a study of long-term antiretroviral therapy in people with HIV. In the study overall: Collection of the earliest samples took place about a decade ahead of the 2015 immediate-ART recommendation. Study-level findings and limits: Someone took the blood between about 2003 and 2017, maybe while older ART regimens were in use. Before ART, certain clones expanded, and these dominated the repertoire at all time points.

Germline CDR1 is SGHVS and CDR2 is FQNEAQ. This CDR3 has 14 amino acids. V dropped 0 bases and J dropped 5 bases, with 8 bases sitting between them. The run of the v3.0 immunoSEQ assay was at survey level. The table came from immunoSEQ multiplex PCR; TCRdb's copy has only in-frame clones and leaves some out. The sample lists 15,000 to 20,000 clones; approximately 86% were seen once. This clone was recorded only once. The antigen is undetermined. This receptor was taken from a woman younger than 45 with HIV. The source was unsorted PBMCs, collected 2.2 to 2.4 years before starting antiretroviral therapy. The chain combines TRBV7-8 with TRBJ1-5; D is possibly TRBD1 (6 bases). As DNA, the CDR3 is TGTGCCAGCAGCTTAGCGACAGGAGATCAGCCCCAGCATTTT. This translates into CASSLATGDQPQHF.